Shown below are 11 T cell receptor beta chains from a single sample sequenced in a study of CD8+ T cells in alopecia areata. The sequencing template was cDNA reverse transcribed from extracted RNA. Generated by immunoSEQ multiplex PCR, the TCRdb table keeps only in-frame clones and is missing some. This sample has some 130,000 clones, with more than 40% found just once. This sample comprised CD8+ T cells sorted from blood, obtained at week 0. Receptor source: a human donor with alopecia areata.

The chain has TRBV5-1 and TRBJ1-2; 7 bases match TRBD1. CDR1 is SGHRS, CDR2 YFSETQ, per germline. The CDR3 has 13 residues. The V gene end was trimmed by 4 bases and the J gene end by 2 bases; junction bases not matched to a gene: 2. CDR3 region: CASSTQGNYGYTF. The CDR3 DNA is TGCGCCAGCAGCACACAGGGGAACTATGGCTACACCTTC. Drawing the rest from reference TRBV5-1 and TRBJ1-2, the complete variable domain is KAGVTQTPRYLIKTRGQQVTLSCSPISGHRSVSWYQQTPGQGLQFLFEYFSETQRNKGNFPGRFSGRQFSNSRSEMNVSTLELGDSALYLCASSTQGNYGYTFGSGTRLTVV.

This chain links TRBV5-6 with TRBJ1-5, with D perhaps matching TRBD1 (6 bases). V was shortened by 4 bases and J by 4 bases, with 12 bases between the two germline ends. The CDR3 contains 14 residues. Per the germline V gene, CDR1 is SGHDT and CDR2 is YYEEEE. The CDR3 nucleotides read TGTGCCAGCAGCCCCGGAGGGGGGAATCAGCCCCAGCATTTT. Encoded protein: CASSPGGGNQPQHF.

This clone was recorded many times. The CDR3 reads CASSQDGTGGYNEQFF. CDR3 DNA sequence: TGTGCCAGCAGCCAAGATGGGACAGGGGGATACAATGAGCAGTTCTTC. The genes are TRBV4-2 and TRBJ2-1, with 11 bases lining up with TRBD1. Germline V CDR1 and CDR2: LGHNA, YNFKEQ. This CDR3 region has 16 residues. V dropped 0 bases and J dropped 4; count of bases not matched to a gene: 2.

The CDR3: CASSSALPYEQYF. The DNA for the CDR3 is TGTGCCAGCAGCTCCGCCCTTCCCTACGAGCAGTACTTC. This chain connects TRBV11-2 to TRBJ2-7; the D is unclear. Germline CDR1 reads SGHAT; CDR2 reads FQNNGV. This CDR3 is 13 amino acids long. V gave up 4 bases and J gave up 2 bases, with 9 bases separating them. The complete variable domain, with remaining parts taken from reference TRBV11-2 and TRBJ2-7, reads EAGVAQSPRYKIIEKRQSVAFWCNPISGHATLYWYQQILGQGPKLLIQFQNNGVVDDSQLPKDRFSAERLKGVDSTLKIQPAKLEDSAVYLCASSSALPYEQYFGPGTRLTVT.

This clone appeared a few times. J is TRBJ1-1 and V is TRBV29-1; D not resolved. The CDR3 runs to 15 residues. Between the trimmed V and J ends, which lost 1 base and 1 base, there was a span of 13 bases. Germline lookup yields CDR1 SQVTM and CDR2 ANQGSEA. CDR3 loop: CSVEGKVRPNTEAFF. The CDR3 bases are TGCAGCGTTGAAGGAAAGGTCCGGCCGAACACTGAAGCTTTCTTT.

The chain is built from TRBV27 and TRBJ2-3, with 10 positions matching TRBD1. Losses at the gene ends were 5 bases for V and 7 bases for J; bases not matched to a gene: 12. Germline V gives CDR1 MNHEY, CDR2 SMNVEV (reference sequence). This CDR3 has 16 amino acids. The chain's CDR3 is CASSPRDRGRPYTQYF. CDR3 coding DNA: TGTGCCAGCAGTCCTCGGGACAGGGGCCGACCTTATACGCAGTATTTT.

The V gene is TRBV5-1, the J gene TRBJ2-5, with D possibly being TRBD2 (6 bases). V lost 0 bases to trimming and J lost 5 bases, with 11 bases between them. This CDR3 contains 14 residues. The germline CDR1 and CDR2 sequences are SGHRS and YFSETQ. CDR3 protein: CASSLVGGEETQYF. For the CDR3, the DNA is TGCGCCAGCAGCTTGGTCGGCGGGGAGGAGACCCAGTACTTC.

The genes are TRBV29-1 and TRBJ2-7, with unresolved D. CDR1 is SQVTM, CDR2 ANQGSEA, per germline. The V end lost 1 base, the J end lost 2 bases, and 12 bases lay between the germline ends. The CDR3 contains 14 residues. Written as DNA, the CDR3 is TGCAGCGTTGAAGGTGGACCTACTCCCTACGAGCAGTACTTC. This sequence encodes CSVEGGPTPYEQYF.

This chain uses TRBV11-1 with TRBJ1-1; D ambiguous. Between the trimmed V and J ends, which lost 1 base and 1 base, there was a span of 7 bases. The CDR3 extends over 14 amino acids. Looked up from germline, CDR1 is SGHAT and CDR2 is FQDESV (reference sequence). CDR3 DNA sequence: TGTGCCAGCAGCTTAGTTCCAACGAACACTGAAGCTTTCTTT. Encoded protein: CASSLVPTNTEAFF.

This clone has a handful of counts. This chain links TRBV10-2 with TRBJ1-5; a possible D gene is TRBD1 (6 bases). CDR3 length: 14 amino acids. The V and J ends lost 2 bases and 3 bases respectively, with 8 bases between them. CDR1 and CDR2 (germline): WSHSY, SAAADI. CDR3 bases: TGCGCCAGCAGTGAGACAGGGATCAATCAGCCCCAGCATTTT. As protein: CASSETGINQPQHF.

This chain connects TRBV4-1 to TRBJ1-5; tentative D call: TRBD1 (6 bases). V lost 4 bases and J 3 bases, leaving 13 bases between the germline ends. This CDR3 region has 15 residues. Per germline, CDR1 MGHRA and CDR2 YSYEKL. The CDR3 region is CASSPRDTVNQPQHF. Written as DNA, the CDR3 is TGCGCCAGCAGCCCCCGGGACACCGTCAATCAGCCCCAGCATTTT.